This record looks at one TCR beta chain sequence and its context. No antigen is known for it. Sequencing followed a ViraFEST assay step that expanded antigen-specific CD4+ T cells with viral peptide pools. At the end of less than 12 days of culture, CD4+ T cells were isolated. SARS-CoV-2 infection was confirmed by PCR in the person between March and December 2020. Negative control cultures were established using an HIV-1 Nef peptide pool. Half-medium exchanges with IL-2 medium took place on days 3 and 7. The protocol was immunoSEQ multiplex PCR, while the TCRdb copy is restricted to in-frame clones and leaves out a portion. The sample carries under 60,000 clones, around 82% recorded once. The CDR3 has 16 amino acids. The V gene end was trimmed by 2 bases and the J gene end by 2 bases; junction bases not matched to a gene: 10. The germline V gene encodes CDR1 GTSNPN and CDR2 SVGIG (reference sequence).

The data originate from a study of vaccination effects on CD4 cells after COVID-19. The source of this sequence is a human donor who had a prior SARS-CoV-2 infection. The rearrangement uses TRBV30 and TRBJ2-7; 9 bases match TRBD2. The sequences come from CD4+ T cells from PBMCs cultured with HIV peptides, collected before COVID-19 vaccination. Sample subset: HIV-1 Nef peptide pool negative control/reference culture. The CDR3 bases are TGTGCCTGGAGTAGTCCGGTGCTAGCGGGAACCTACGAGCAGTACTTC. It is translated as CAWSSPVLAGTYEQYF.